The following is a T cell receptor (beta chain) sequence with its context. The V gene's germline CDR1 is SGHVS and CDR2 FNYEAQ. The CDR3 is 16 amino acids. V dropped 1 base and J dropped 6 bases, with 16 bases sitting between them. This sample was taken from a study of T cell changes during pregnancy in multiple sclerosis. This table comes from immunoSEQ multiplex PCR, and its TCRdb copy is limited to in-frame clones, with some not included. The repertoire consists of around 99,000 clones, with approximately 92% occurring once and the leading ten covering under 3%. This material consisted of peripheral blood, taken in the first trimester of pregnancy. This clonotype was sampled from a female donor with multiple sclerosis, enrolled in a pregnancy study. The gene calls are TRBV7-6 and TRBJ2-1; D uncertain. The DNA for the CDR3 is TGTGCCAGCAGCTTAGAAAAGCGCCTTTGTATCAATGAGCAGTTCTTC. Protein: CASSLEKRLCINEQFF.